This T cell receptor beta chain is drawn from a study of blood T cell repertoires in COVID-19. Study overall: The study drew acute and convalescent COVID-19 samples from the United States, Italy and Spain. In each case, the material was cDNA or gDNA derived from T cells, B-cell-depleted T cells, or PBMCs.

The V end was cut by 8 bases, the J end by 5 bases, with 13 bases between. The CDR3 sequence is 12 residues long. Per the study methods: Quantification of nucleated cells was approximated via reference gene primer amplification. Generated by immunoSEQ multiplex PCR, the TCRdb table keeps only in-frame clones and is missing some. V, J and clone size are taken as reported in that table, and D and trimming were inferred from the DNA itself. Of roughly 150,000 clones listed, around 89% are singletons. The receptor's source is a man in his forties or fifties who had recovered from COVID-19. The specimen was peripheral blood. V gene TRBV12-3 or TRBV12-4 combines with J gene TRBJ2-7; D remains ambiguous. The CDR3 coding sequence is TGTGCCAGCGGGCCCTTTTTCGACGAGCAGTACTTC. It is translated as CASGPFFDEQYF.